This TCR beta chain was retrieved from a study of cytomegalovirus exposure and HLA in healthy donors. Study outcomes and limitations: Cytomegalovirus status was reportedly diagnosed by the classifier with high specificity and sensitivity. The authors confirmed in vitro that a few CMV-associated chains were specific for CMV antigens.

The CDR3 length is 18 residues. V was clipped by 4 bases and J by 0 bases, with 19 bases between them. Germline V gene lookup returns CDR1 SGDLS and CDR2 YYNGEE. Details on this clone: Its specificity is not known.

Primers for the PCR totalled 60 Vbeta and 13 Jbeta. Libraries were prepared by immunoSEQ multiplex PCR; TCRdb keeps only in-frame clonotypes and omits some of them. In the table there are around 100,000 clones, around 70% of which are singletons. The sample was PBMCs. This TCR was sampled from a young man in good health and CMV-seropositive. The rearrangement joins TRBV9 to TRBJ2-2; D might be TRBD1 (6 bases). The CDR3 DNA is TGTGCCAGCAGCTTCTCCCCAGGGGCGCGAACGAACACCGGGGAGCTGTTTTTT. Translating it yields CASSFSPGARTNTGELFF.